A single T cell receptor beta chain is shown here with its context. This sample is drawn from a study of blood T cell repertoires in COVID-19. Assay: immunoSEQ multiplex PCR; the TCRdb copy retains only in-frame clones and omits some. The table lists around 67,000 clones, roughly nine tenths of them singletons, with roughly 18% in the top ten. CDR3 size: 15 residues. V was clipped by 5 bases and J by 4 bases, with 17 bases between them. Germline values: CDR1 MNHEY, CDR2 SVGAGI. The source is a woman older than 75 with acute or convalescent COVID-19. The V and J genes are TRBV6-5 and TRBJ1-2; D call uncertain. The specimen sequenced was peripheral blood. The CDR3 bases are TGTGCCAGCAGTCGCTACACCGGCGGAGGCTATGGCTACACCTTC. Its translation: CASSRYTGGGYGYTF.